A single T cell receptor (beta chain) is shown here with its context. Primers: 60 Vbeta forward and 13 Jbeta reverse. Assay: immunoSEQ multiplex PCR; the TCRdb copy retains only in-frame clones and omits some. The repertoire table contains some 150,000 clones. This sample was included in a study of cytomegalovirus exposure and HLA in healthy donors. The V end was cut by 6 bases, the J end by 8 bases, with 11 bases between. CDR3 length equals 12 residues. The germline gives CDR1 MNHNS, CDR2 SASEGT. Sequencing was carried out using PBMCs. V is TRBV6-1 and J is TRBJ2-1; no clear D. The source is a woman younger than 35 in good health and CMV-seronegative. CDR3 residues: CASSPQSYEQFF. The DNA of the CDR3 is TGTGCCAGCAGCCCTCAGTCCTATGAGCAGTTCTTC.